This is a list of T cell receptor beta chains from one sample in a study of T cells after yellow fever vaccination. TCRdb passed the 5' RACE reads through MiXCR, listing each CDR3 protein once. The sample has some 200,000 distinct CDR3 sequences; under 3.5% are singletons. The material sequenced was CD4+ T cells sorted from PBMCs, taken 10 days after the yellow fever booster vaccination. The receptor set was obtained from a man aged 18-30 years who received the YFV17D yellow fever vaccine. CDR3s include the opening cysteine and the closing phenylalanine or tryptophan. The order of the fields is V gene, CDR3 protein.

V: TRBV20-1; CDR3: CSARGPPGREETQYF
V: TRBV2; CDR3: CASSGSGTVFYEQYF
V: TRBV5-1; CDR3: CASSLLRANTGELFF
V: TRBV19; CDR3: CASSITGRTDTQYF
V: TRBV5-1; CDR3: CASRAYSGGSTEAFF
V: TRBV18; CDR3: CASSPSSGTGNTEAFF
V: TRBV2; CDR3: CASSELGRGREQYF
V: TRBV20-1; CDR3: CSADSGRANVLTF
V: TRBV20-1; CDR3: CSARRGDNYGYTF
V: TRBV18; CDR3: CASSPGLQGQVYGYTF
V: TRBV5-1; CDR3: CASSLAQGGEAFF
V: TRBV20-1; CDR3: CSARLTDTYGYTF
V: TRBV5-4; CDR3: CASSRRDSVAGELFF
V: TRBV5-5; CDR3: CASSFSWDRGDEQFF
V: TRBV5-1; CDR3: CASSLRALDGYTF
V: TRBV4-2; CDR3: CASSQDSLQPQHF
V: TRBV5-1; CDR3: CASSLADLAGSGNTIYF
V: TRBV9; CDR3: CASSSRRGETQYF
V: TRBV19; CDR3: CASIDSGGAADTQYF
V: TRBV7-8; CDR3: CASSKPSGTANTEAFF
V: TRBV7-9; CDR3: CASSFAGTDPYGYTF
V: TRBV5-5; CDR3: CASSFGTLNTDTQYF
V: TRBV7-3; CDR3: CASSILGPNTEAFF
V: TRBV20-1; CDR3: CSATIAGTTDTQYF
V: TRBV28; CDR3: CASKSAGKIAGELFF